A selection of T cell receptor beta chains follows, all from one sample in a study of neurological immune-mediated disorders. A single record per CDR3 protein comes from TCRdb applying MiXCR to the 5' RACE reads. The sample contains about 49,000 distinct CDR3 sequences, around 13% of which appear only once. The sample taken for sequencing was PBMCs. These TCRs come from a male donor with HTLV-1-associated myelopathy (HAM/TSP). Both conserved end residues are part of each CDR3. D genes are given only for firm matches. Where a row states a size, it is once, few, many or the class of an expanded clone; other rows omit it.

15	TRBV9	NA	NA	TRBJ2-5	TGTGCCAGCAGCGTAGAAGGTCGGGGAGAAGAGACCCAGTACTTC	CASSVEGRGEETQYF
15	TRBV20-1	NA	many	TRBJ1-4	TGCAGTGCTAGAGCCTTGGCCGATCCTAATGAAAAACTGTTTTTT	CSARALADPNEKLFF
20	TRBV7-6	NA	NA	TRBJ2-1	NA	CASSFYICSARQGTYNEQFF
14	TRBV24-1	NA	many	TRBJ2-7	TGTGCCACCAGCGAGGGAGGCAGGTCCTACGAGCAGTACTTC	CATSEGGRSYEQYF
16	TRBV12-3/TRBV12-4	NA	many	TRBJ2-3	TGTGCCAGCAGGAGCTCCAGGGCAGGACCCACAGATACGCAGTATTTT	CASRSSRAGPTDTQYF
16	TRBV5-1	TRBD2	many	TRBJ2-1	TGCGCCAGCAGCTTGCGTTCCGGGGGGAATTACAATGAGCAGTTCTTC	CASSLRSGGNYNEQFF
14	TRBV20-1	NA	many	TRBJ2-7	TGCAGTGCTAGAGATTCTGGCCGCGCCTACGAGCAGTACTTC	CSARDSGRAYEQYF
16	TRBV7-8	TRBD2	many	TRBJ2-5	TGTGCCAGCAGCTTAGGGCTAGCGGGGGGACAAGAGACCCAGTACTTC	CASSLGLAGGQETQYF
16	TRBV6-2/TRBV6-3	TRBD2	many	TRBJ2-5	TGTGCCAGCAGTTCCCGACTAGCGGCCTCGCAAGAGACCCAGTACTTC	CASSSRLAASQETQYF
17	TRBV10-3	NA	many	TRBJ1-6	TGTGCCATCAGTGAGTCGACTCAACAGGGACATAATTCACCCCTCCACTTT	CAISESTQQGHNSPLHF
14	TRBV29-1	NA	many	TRBJ2-1	TGCAGCGTCGGGTGGACAGCATCCTACAATGAGCAGTTCTTC	CSVGWTASYNEQFF
14	TRBV20-1	TRBD2	many	TRBJ2-3	TGCAGTGCTCCTAGCGGGGGTCACACAGATACGCAGTATTTT	CSAPSGGHTDTQYF
14	TRBV6-5	NA	many	TRBJ2-3	TGTGCCAGCAGGGCGGGCGGGACGACAGATACGCAGTATTTT	CASRAGGTTDTQYF
13	TRBV5-5	NA	NA	TRBJ2-5	TGTGCCAGCAGCTCCCCGTCGAAAGAGACCCAGTACTTC	CASSSPSKETQYF
15	TRBV29-1	NA	NA	TRBJ2-3	TGCAGCGTCAACCTATGGGACAAAACCACAGATACGCAGTATTTT	CSVNLWDKTTDTQYF